This T cell receptor beta chain comes out of a study of Ad26.COV2.S vaccination and SARS-CoV-2 variants. Looking at the study overall: Intramuscularly, Ad26.COV2.S was given either once or twice, 56 days apart.

Only in-frame clones appear in the TCRdb table, and some are missing; sequencing was by immunoSEQ multiplex PCR. The data show some 340,000 clones, around 83% seen once. Comments on this clone: Antigen: not known.

Treatment: 15 to 20 received Ad26.COV2.S at low or high dose, single or two shots; about five received placebo; per-sample allocation not given. It was on day 63 after the first vaccine or placebo injection that samples were taken. Expressing Wuhan-strain SARS-CoV-2 spike, an Ad26 vector served as the vaccine. Germline V gives CDR1 PRHDT, CDR2 FYEKMQ (reference sequence). Trimming took 2 bases from V and 3 from J; bases not matched to a gene: 7. This CDR3 has 15 residues. Study conclusions and caveats: Placebo recipients had lower spike-specific TCR breadth than vaccine recipients. The authors reported substantial breadth in spike-specific CD8+ and CD4+ T cell responses after vaccination.

The chain combines TRBV13 with TRBJ2-7, with TRBD1 matching 7 bases. The source of this sequence is a person between 18 and 65 years old who received the Ad26.COV2.S COVID-19 vaccine or a placebo. The sequencing used peripheral blood, collected in a trial of Ad26.COV2.S vaccine versus placebo. In DNA form, the CDR3 reads TGTGCCAGCAGCTTAAAGGGGGCAGGGGGCTACGAGCAGTACTTC. Translating it yields CASSLKGAGGYEQYF.